The 29 T cell receptor beta chains below were found in one sample sequenced in a study of a mutant IDH1 vaccine in newly diagnosed glioma. The time point denotes: baseline, week 1 (first vaccination visit). Treatment here: pre-vaccination baseline after standard-of-care therapy. This table comes from immunoSEQ multiplex PCR, and its TCRdb copy is limited to in-frame clones, with some not included. In the table there are tens of thousands of clones, around 83% of which are singletons. Material: peripheral blood mononuclear cells (PBMCs), obtained from a glioma patient treated with radiotherapy, temozolomide or both. These receptors were taken from a woman aged 18 to 35 with glioma. Some clones in this sample may be carry-over from other donors' samples.

This clone was observed once. The V and J genes are TRBV5-1 and TRBJ2-6; 11 bases match TRBD2. The V gene's germline CDR1 is SGHRS and CDR2 YFSETQ. The length of the CDR3 is 17 residues. V lost 1 base and J lost 2; bases outside the gene matches: 2. The CDR3, as DNA: TGCGCCAGCAGCTTGCTAGCGGGAGGCACTGGGGCCAACGTCCTGACTTTC. This encodes CASSLLAGGTGANVLTF.

V is TRBV7-9 and J is TRBJ2-7, with D maybe TRBD2 (5 bases). The length of the CDR3 is 15 residues. Per germline, CDR1 SEHNR and CDR2 FQNEAQ (reference sequence). Trimming stripped 2 bases from V and 3 bases from J, with 14 bases between. As DNA, the CDR3 is TGTGCCAGCAGCTTAACCGGGATCCCAGGCTACGAGCAGTACTTC. Translation gives CASSLTGIPGYEQYF.

The table lists this clone with a few counts. This chain joins TRBV4-1 and TRBJ2-7; the D gene is possibly TRBD2 (5 bases). V was pared by 3 bases and J by 3 bases, with 21 bases between. The CDR3 consists of 17 residues. CDR1 MGHRA and CDR2 YSYEKL come from the germline V gene. The DNA of the CDR3 is TGCGCCAGCAGCCACACCAGCGGAATCGGAAGCGGCTACGAGCAGTACTTC. Translated: CASSHTSGIGSGYEQYF.

This clone showed up just a few times. The chain combines TRBV19 with TRBJ1-4; 7 bases map to TRBD1. V shed 3 bases and J 5 bases; nucleotides not matched to a gene: 6. CDR1 LNHDA and CDR2 SQIVND come from the germline V gene (reference sequence). The CDR3 has 15 residues. The CDR3 bases are TGTGCCAGTAGTATCGGGGACAGAGAAAATGAAAAACTGTTTTTT. Translation: CASSIGDRENEKLFF.

This chain joins TRBV23-1 and TRBJ2-7; 8 nucleotides line up with TRBD1. TRBV23-1 qualifies as an ORF whose function is uncertain. The CDR3 runs 15 residues. V was clipped by 6 bases and J by 2 bases; unmatched bases: 9. CDR3 nucleotides: TGCGCCAGCAGAGCCGGGACAGGCGATGCCTACGAGCAGTACTTC. The encoded protein is CASRAGTGDAYEQYF.

V is TRBV29-1 and J is TRBJ2-7; TRBD1 agrees at 7 bases. Unmatched junction bases numbered 2, after V lost 3 bases and J lost 3 bases. The CDR3 covers 12 residues. CDR1 and CDR2 from the germline V gene are SQVTM and ANQGSEA. CDR3 sequence: CSVEAGGYEQYF. As DNA, the CDR3 is TGCAGCGTTGAGGCAGGGGGCTACGAGCAGTACTTC.

The V gene is TRBV25-1, the J gene TRBJ1-6, with TRBD1 identical over 7 bases. The CDR3 length is 15 residues. Germline V lookup: CDR1 MGHDK, CDR2 SYGVNS. V shed 7 bases and J 10 bases; nucleotides not matched to a gene: 13. CDR3 amino acids: CASISSGQRNSPLHF. The CDR3 coding sequence is TGTGCCAGCATCTCCTCGGGACAGAGAAACTCACCCCTCCACTTT.

The chain combines TRBV5-1 with TRBJ1-4; D is uncertain. V dropped 0 bases and J dropped 4 bases, with 16 bases sitting between them. The CDR3 has 17 amino acids. Germline assignment: CDR1 SGHRS and CDR2 YFSETQ. CDR3 region: CASSLDASVGLNEKLFF. The DNA of the CDR3 is TGCGCCAGCAGCTTGGATGCCTCAGTCGGGCTTAATGAAAAACTGTTTTTT. Based on the CDR3 plus reference TRBV5-1 and TRBJ1-4, the full variable domain is KAGVTQTPRYLIKTRGQQVTLSCSPISGHRSVSWYQQTPGQGLQFLFEYFSETQRNKGNFPGRFSGRQFSNSRSEMNVSTLELGDSALYLCASSLDASVGLNEKLFFGSGTQLSVL.

The rearrangement joins TRBV30 to TRBJ2-7; D remains unclear. CDR3 size: 12 residues. Trimming left V 5 bases short and J 13 bases short, with 21 bases between. Germline CDR1 reads GTSNPN; CDR2 reads SVGIG (reference sequence). CDR3 in amino acids: CAWSILPIRLYF. In nucleotides, the CDR3 is TGTGCCTGGTCTATACTACCCATCCGTTTATACTTC.

The gene calls are TRBV30 and TRBJ2-4; D not certain. From germline, CDR1 is GTSNPN and CDR2 SVGIG (reference sequence). This CDR3 has 12 residues. V was cut by 3 bases and J by 2 bases, with 5 bases left in between. CDR3 sequence (DNA): TGTGCCTGGAGGGAGTCCAAAAACATTCAGTACTTC. Encoded protein: CAWRESKNIQYF.

The rearrangement joins TRBV7-4 to TRBJ1-3; maybe TRBD1 (6 bases). V was cut by 3 bases and J by 4 bases, with 7 bases left in between. Germline values: CDR1 SGHVT, CDR2 SQSDAQ. The CDR3 has 13 residues. In DNA, the CDR3 is TGTGCCAGCAGCTTCAGGGGCGGAAACACCATATATTTT. Residues: CASSFRGGNTIYF.

J is TRBJ1-2 and V is TRBV4-3; 8 bases are shared with TRBD1. The CDR3 is 15 amino acids. V trimming: 4 bases; J trimming: 6 bases; junction bases outside the gene matches: 10. Germline assignment: CDR1 LGHNA and CDR2 YSLEER. CDR3 coding DNA: TGCGCCAGCAGCCTAGAAGGACAGGGAGGGGATGGCTACACCTTC. Amino acid sequence: CASSLEGQGGDGYTF.

V usage is TRBV5-4 and J usage is TRBJ1-5, with a possible D match to TRBD1 (6 bases). Deletions cut 9 bases from V and 3 bases from J, with 13 bases between. CDR1 is SGHNT, CDR2 YYREEE, per germline (reference sequence). The CDR3 has 13 residues. CDR3 residues: CATTQGNNQPQHF. CDR3 sequence (DNA): TGTGCCACGACACAGGGTAACAATCAGCCCCAGCATTTT.

This clone occurred a few times. CDR3 residues: CASSEAGTGGYGYTF. CDR3 nucleotide sequence: TGTGCCAGCAGTGAAGCAGGGACAGGAGGCTATGGCTACACCTTC. This chain joins TRBV6-1 and TRBJ1-2; 8 bases line up with TRBD1. V shed 0 bases and J 4 bases; nucleotides not matched to a gene: 4. Germline V gives CDR1 MNHNS, CDR2 SASEGT. This CDR3 contains 15 residues.

The chain combines TRBV19 with TRBJ2-3, with TRBD1 matching over 7 bases. The trim removed 6 bases at V and 4 bases at J, leaving 7 bases unmatched. Germline assignment: CDR1 LNHDA and CDR2 SQIVND (reference sequence). CDR3 length: 14 residues. This CDR3 is CASSSRTGPDTQYF. Written as DNA, the CDR3 is TGTGCCAGTAGCTCGAGGACAGGCCCAGATACGCAGTATTTT.

V is TRBV18 and J is TRBJ1-1; a weak D match, TRBD1 (5 bases). The germline CDR1 and CDR2 sequences are KGHSH and LQKENI. The CDR3 has 14 amino acids. Trimming removed 4 bases from V and 1 base from J, with 10 bases in between. CDR3 sequence: CASSHGGENTEAFF. CDR3 sequence (DNA): TGTGCCAGCTCACACGGGGGGGAGAACACTGAAGCTTTCTTT.

The rearrangement joins TRBV9 to TRBJ2-3; TRBD2 is a possible D gene (6 bases). Looked up from germline, CDR1 is SGDLS and CDR2 is YYNGEE. CDR3 length equals 16 residues. Trimming removed 4 bases at V and 0 bases at J, with 15 bases between. CDR3 nucleotide sequence: TGTGCCAGCAGCTCCCCCCTCGGGGGTAGCACAGATACGCAGTATTTT. Translated, it gives CASSSPLGGSTDTQYF.

The rearrangement joins TRBV29-1 to TRBJ1-2; D not resolved. Per the germline V gene, CDR1 is SQVTM and CDR2 is ANQGSEA. This CDR3 comprises 13 residues. Trimming left V 1 base short and J 0 bases short, with 6 bases between. The CDR3 DNA reads as TGCAGCGTTGAAGTTGGGGCTAACTATGGCTACACCTTC. This sequence encodes CSVEVGANYGYTF.

This clone appeared a single time. The chain uses TRBV29-1 and TRBJ2-1; TRBD1 aligns across 9 bases. The CDR3 is 14 residues long. The V gene's germline CDR1 is SQVTM and CDR2 ANQGSEA. The CDR3 DNA reads as TGCAGTTCAGTCCGGGACAGGGCCAATAATGAGCAGTTCTTC. This translates into CSSVRDRANNEQFF.

The chain links TRBV27 to TRBJ2-7, with D maybe TRBD1 (5 bases). Trimming shortened V by 3 bases and J by 2 bases, and 17 bases separated the two germline ends. The germline CDR1 and CDR2 sequences are MNHEY and SMNVEV (reference sequence). The CDR3 extends over 16 amino acids. The CDR3 reads CASSLDPAQVTYEQYF. CDR3 DNA sequence: TGTGCCAGCAGTTTGGATCCCGCACAGGTTACCTACGAGCAGTACTTC.

The chain uses TRBV27 and TRBJ1-6; TRBD1 is a possible D gene (5 bases). Germline lookup yields CDR1 MNHEY and CDR2 SMNVEV (reference sequence). Between the trimmed V and J ends, which lost 5 bases and 15 bases, there was a span of 14 bases. There are 12 residues in the CDR3. The CDR3 nucleotides are TGTGCCAGCAGTGGTGGAGGGGAAGACCTCCACTTT. Translating gives CASSGGGEDLHF.

This chain uses TRBV13 with TRBJ2-7; D remains ambiguous. The CDR3 contains 13 residues. Trimming stripped 0 bases from V and 3 bases from J, with 6 bases between. The germline CDR1 and CDR2 sequences are PRHDT and FYEKMQ (reference sequence). The CDR3 DNA follows: TGTGCCAGCAGCTTAGGTTTAGGCTACGAGCAGTACTTC. Translation gives CASSLGLGYEQYF.

The chain couples TRBV6-5 to TRBJ2-5, with D hard to call. CDR3 length: 13 amino acids. Trimming cost V 7 bases and J 5 bases, with 14 bases left between them. The germline gives CDR1 MNHEY, CDR2 SVGAGI. The chain's CDR3 is CASTARLGETQYF. Written as DNA, the CDR3 is TGTGCCAGCACCGCGAGGTTGGGCGAGACCCAGTACTTC.

This rearrangement joins TRBV9 to TRBJ2-3, with D hard to call. V was clipped by 3 bases and J by 1 base, with 12 bases between them. Germline CDR1 and CDR2: SGDLS and YYNGEE. The CDR3 has 15 residues. The CDR3 bases are TGTGCCAGCAGCGGCCGGGCCTTAGGCACAGATACGCAGTATTTT. It yields the protein CASSGRALGTDTQYF. Full variable domain (missing parts from reference TRBV9 and TRBJ2-3): DSGVTQTPKHLITATGQRVTLRCSPRSGDLSVYWYQQSLDQGLQFLIQYYNGEERAKGNILERFSAQQFPDLHSELNLSSLELGDSALYFCASSGRALGTDTQYFGPGTRLTVL.

J is TRBJ2-1 and V is TRBV5-1, with TRBD2 matching over 8 bases. The V and J ends lost 0 bases and 10 bases, in that order; junction bases with no gene match: 9. Germline V gives CDR1 SGHRS, CDR2 YFSETQ. This CDR3 is built from 15 residues. The CDR3 sequence: CASSLGSTGGGEQFF. The CDR3 nucleotides are TGCGCCAGCAGCTTGGGGTCTACAGGCGGGGGGGAGCAGTTCTTC.

The chain uses TRBV7-2 and TRBJ1-1; D is unclear. Trimming shortened V by 5 bases and J by 11 bases, and 18 bases separated the two germline ends. Per the germline V gene, CDR1 is SGHTA and CDR2 is FQGNSA. CDR3 length: 13 residues. DNA for the CDR3: TGTGCCAGCAGCCTAGGCCCAGTTGTTGAGGCTTTCTTT. As protein: CASSLGPVVEAFF.

This chain connects TRBV30 to TRBJ1-2; D uncertain. In germline, CDR1 is GTSNPN, CDR2 SVGIG (reference sequence). Trimming pared 1 base from V and 2 bases from J, leaving 8 bases between. The CDR3 loop spans 13 amino acids. The CDR3 region is CAWSGTKNYGYTF. The CDR3 DNA follows: TGTGCCTGGAGTGGGACGAAGAACTATGGCTACACCTTC. Together with reference TRBV30 and TRBJ1-2, the CDR3 gives the full variable domain: SQTIHQWPATLVQPVGSPLSLECTVEGTSNPNLYWYRQAAGRGLQLLFYSVGIGQISSEVPQNLSASRPQDRQFILSSKKLLLSDSGFYLCAWSGTKNYGYTFGSGTRLTVV.

V usage is TRBV6-5 and J usage is TRBJ2-6; D remains unclear. The CDR3 has 16 amino acids. Trimming left V 2 bases short and J 0 bases short, with 8 bases between. The germline CDR1 and CDR2 sequences are MNHEY and SVGAGI. DNA of the CDR3: TGTGCCAGCAGTTACGTACCCTTCTCTGGGGCCAACGTCCTGACTTTC. Translation gives CASSYVPFSGANVLTF.

The V and J genes are TRBV25-1 and TRBJ2-1; D not certain. Deletions cut 1 base from V and 4 bases from J, with 11 bases between. Germline loops: CDR1 MGHDK, CDR2 SYGVNS. The CDR3 contains 15 residues. For the CDR3, the DNA is TGTGCCAGCAGTGAATCGCGAAGGGTTTACAATGAGCAGTTCTTC. Translated, it gives CASSESRRVYNEQFF. The full variable domain, completed using reference TRBV25-1 and TRBJ2-1, is EADIYQTPRYLVIGTGKKITLECSQTMGHDKMYWYQQDPGMELHLIHYSYGVNSTEKGDLSSESTVSRIRTEHFPLTLESARPSHTSQYLCASSESRRVYNEQFFGPGTRLTVL.